Listed below are T cell receptor beta chains from one sample, sequenced in a study of T cells in Graves' hyperthyroidism and ophthalmopathy. Each CDR3 protein gets one entry after TCRdb re-called the multiplex PCR reads with MiXCR. This sample has 450,000 to 650,000 distinct CDR3 sequences; 12% to 15% occur once, and the top ten carry 7.1%. Sequenced sample: blood. These TCRs come from a woman under 30 with Graves' ophthalmopathy. Both conserved end residues are part of each CDR3. A D gene is named only where the DNA matches it firmly. Size is stated for part of the rows, as once, few or many counts, or as a class when the clone is expanded.

len: 14
j_gene: TRBJ2-3
v_gene: TRBV25-1
d_gene: TRBD2
abundance: -
CDR3nt: TGTGCCAGCGACGGTGCGGGAGGGGCAGATACGCAGTATTTT
CDR3aa: CASDGAGGADTQYF

len: 13
j_gene: TRBJ2-1
v_gene: TRBV20-1
d_gene: -
abundance: few
CDR3nt: TGCAGTGCTAGTCGTACTACTAACAATGAGCAGTTCTTC
CDR3aa: CSASRTTNNEQFF

len: 12
j_gene: TRBJ2-7
v_gene: TRBV7-2
d_gene: TRBD1
abundance: many
CDR3nt: TGTGCCAGCAGCAGTGACAGGGTGCGGCAGTACTTC
CDR3aa: CASSSDRVRQYF

len: 16
j_gene: TRBJ2-1
v_gene: TRBV20-1
d_gene: TRBD2
abundance: many
CDR3nt: TGCAGTGCTAGTAGCCTAGCGGAGAGCTCCTACAATGAGCAGTTCTTC
CDR3aa: CSASSLAESSYNEQFF

len: 15
j_gene: TRBJ2-1
v_gene: TRBV24-1
d_gene: -
abundance: many
CDR3nt: TGTGCCACCAGTGATTTGATGTCTCCAAGGGATGAGCAGTTCTTC
CDR3aa: CATSDLMSPRDEQFF

len: 14
j_gene: TRBJ1-5
v_gene: TRBV6-1
d_gene: -
abundance: few
CDR3nt: TGTGCCAGCAGTGGACACAGTAGCAATCAGCCCCAGCATTTT
CDR3aa: CASSGHSSNQPQHF

len: 15
j_gene: TRBJ2-7
v_gene: TRBV7-9
d_gene: TRBD1
abundance: many
CDR3nt: TGTGCCAGCAGCTTGGGGACAGGGGGCGGCTACGAGCAGTACTTC
CDR3aa: CASSLGTGGGYEQYF

len: 15
j_gene: TRBJ2-7
v_gene: TRBV27
d_gene: -
abundance: many
CDR3nt: TGTGCCAGCAGCCCACCCTCGACAGGCGCCTACGAGCAGTACTTC
CDR3aa: CASSPPSTGAYEQYF

len: 18
j_gene: TRBJ2-1
v_gene: TRBV11-2
d_gene: TRBD2
abundance: -
CDR3nt: TGTGCCAGCAGCTACCGCGAGACTAGCGGGAGTAGGTACAATGAGCAGTTCTTC
CDR3aa: CASSYRETSGSRYNEQFF

len: 15
j_gene: TRBJ2-7
v_gene: TRBV7-9
d_gene: -
abundance: many
CDR3nt: TGTGCCAGCAGCTTCTTGCGGAGTAGGCCCTACGAGCAGTACTTC
CDR3aa: CASSFLRSRPYEQYF

len: 15
j_gene: TRBJ2-1
v_gene: TRBV11-2
d_gene: TRBD2
abundance: few
CDR3nt: TGTGCCAGCAGCCGCGCCCCCCGGGGGGGGAATGAGCAGTTCTTC
CDR3aa: CASSRAPRGGNEQFF

len: 15
j_gene: TRBJ2-7
v_gene: TRBV30
d_gene: TRBD1
abundance: many
CDR3nt: TGTGCCTGGAGTGTACTAGGGACAGTCTCCTACGAGCAGTACTTC
CDR3aa: CAWSVLGTVSYEQYF

len: 16
j_gene: TRBJ2-5
v_gene: TRBV11-3
d_gene: TRBD2
abundance: many
CDR3nt: TGTGCCAGCAGCTTAGGGGCTAGCGGGAGTGGAGAGACCCAGTACTTC
CDR3aa: CASSLGASGSGETQYF

len: 13
j_gene: TRBJ1-1
v_gene: TRBV30
d_gene: -
abundance: once
CDR3nt: TGTGCCTGGAGTGTCCTGCCCAGCACTGAAGCTTTCTTT
CDR3aa: CAWSVLPSTEAFF

len: 15
j_gene: TRBJ1-5
v_gene: TRBV7-9
d_gene: -
abundance: many
CDR3nt: TGTGCCAGCAGGACCAGGATCCTTAGCAATCAGCCCCAGCATTTT
CDR3aa: CASRTRILSNQPQHF

len: 13
j_gene: TRBJ1-3
v_gene: TRBV20-1
d_gene: TRBD1
abundance: -
CDR3nt: TGCAGTGCTACAGGGGGAACTGGAAACACCATATATTTT
CDR3aa: CSATGGTGNTIYF

len: 15
j_gene: TRBJ1-1
v_gene: TRBV12-3/TRBV12-4
d_gene: -
abundance: many
CDR3nt: TGTGCCAGCAGTTTAGCGCGGAGGAGAGACACTGAAGCTTTCTTT
CDR3aa: CASSLARRRDTEAFF

len: 15
j_gene: TRBJ2-7
v_gene: TRBV12-3/TRBV12-4
d_gene: -
abundance: many
CDR3nt: TGTGCCAGCAGTCCTCTCCCTGGACTGCCCTACGAGCAGTACTTC
CDR3aa: CASSPLPGLPYEQYF

len: 13
j_gene: TRBJ2-1
v_gene: TRBV29-1
d_gene: TRBD2
abundance: -
CDR3nt: TGTATGGGACTAGCGGGACCTTACAATGAGCAGTTCTTC
CDR3aa: CMGLAGPYNEQFF

len: 14
j_gene: TRBJ2-7
v_gene: TRBV28
d_gene: -
abundance: many
CDR3nt: TGTGCCAGCAGTTTAATCGCAGGGGCCTACGAGCAGTACTTC
CDR3aa: CASSLIAGAYEQYF

len: 16
j_gene: TRBJ2-1
v_gene: TRBV4-1
d_gene: -
abundance: -
CDR3nt: TGCGCCAGCAGCCAACCGGTCGGTGGGGGTCACAATGAGCAGTTCTTC
CDR3aa: CASSQPVGGGHNEQFF

len: 14
j_gene: TRBJ1-1
v_gene: TRBV9
d_gene: -
abundance: many
CDR3nt: TGTGCCAGCAGCGGACCACAGGGTATGACTGAAGCTTTCTTT
CDR3aa: CASSGPQGMTEAFF

len: 20
j_gene: TRBJ1-2
v_gene: TRBV9
d_gene: TRBD1
abundance: -
CDR3nt: TGTGCCAGCAGCGTAGCTGCGGGCCAGGGGGCGATCGGATACAACTATGGCTACACCTTC
CDR3aa: CASSVAAGQGAIGYNYGYTF

len: 15
j_gene: TRBJ2-3
v_gene: TRBV19
d_gene: TRBD2
abundance: -
CDR3nt: TGTGCCAGTAGTACCGCTAGCGGGAGGGCTGATACGCAGTATTTT
CDR3aa: CASSTASGRADTQYF

len: 11
j_gene: TRBJ2-4
v_gene: TRBV6-2/TRBV6-3
d_gene: -
abundance: many
CDR3nt: TGTGCCAGCGGAGCTGGAAACATTCAGTACTTC
CDR3aa: CASGAGNIQYF

len: 17
j_gene: TRBJ2-1
v_gene: TRBV24-1
d_gene: TRBD2
abundance: many
CDR3nt: TGTGCCACCAGTGAGGGCGGACGGTGGACTAGCTTAAATGAGCAGTTCTTC
CDR3aa: CATSEGGRWTSLNEQFF

len: 14
j_gene: TRBJ2-1
v_gene: TRBV28
d_gene: -
abundance: many
CDR3nt: TGTGCCAGCAGTTTAGCCCTAGCTGCCGATGAGCAGTTCTTC
CDR3aa: CASSLALAADEQFF

len: 15
j_gene: TRBJ1-5
v_gene: TRBV15
d_gene: -
abundance: -
CDR3nt: TGTGCCACCAGCAGAGATTGGGCTCCTTCCCTGCCCCAGCATTTT
CDR3aa: CATSRDWAPSLPQHF

len: 13
j_gene: TRBJ2-7
v_gene: TRBV28
d_gene: TRBD2
abundance: many
CDR3nt: TGTGCCAGCAGCTCGGGACTAAATGACGAGCAGTACTTC
CDR3aa: CASSSGLNDEQYF

len: 13
j_gene: TRBJ2-7
v_gene: TRBV5-6
d_gene: TRBD1
abundance: many
CDR3nt: TGTGCCAGCAGTTGGGACAGGATGTACGAGCAGTACTTC
CDR3aa: CASSWDRMYEQYF

len: 18
j_gene: TRBJ2-7
v_gene: TRBV6-6
d_gene: TRBD2
abundance: many
CDR3nt: TGTGCCAGCAGTTACTCGCCTAGCGGGAACCAGTTCTCCTACGAGCAGTACTTC
CDR3aa: CASSYSPSGNQFSYEQYF

len: 15
j_gene: TRBJ1-1
v_gene: TRBV7-9
d_gene: -
abundance: -
CDR3nt: TGTGCCAGCAGCCCCCTCGGGGGAAGGGACACTGAAGCTTTCTTT
CDR3aa: CASSPLGGRDTEAFF